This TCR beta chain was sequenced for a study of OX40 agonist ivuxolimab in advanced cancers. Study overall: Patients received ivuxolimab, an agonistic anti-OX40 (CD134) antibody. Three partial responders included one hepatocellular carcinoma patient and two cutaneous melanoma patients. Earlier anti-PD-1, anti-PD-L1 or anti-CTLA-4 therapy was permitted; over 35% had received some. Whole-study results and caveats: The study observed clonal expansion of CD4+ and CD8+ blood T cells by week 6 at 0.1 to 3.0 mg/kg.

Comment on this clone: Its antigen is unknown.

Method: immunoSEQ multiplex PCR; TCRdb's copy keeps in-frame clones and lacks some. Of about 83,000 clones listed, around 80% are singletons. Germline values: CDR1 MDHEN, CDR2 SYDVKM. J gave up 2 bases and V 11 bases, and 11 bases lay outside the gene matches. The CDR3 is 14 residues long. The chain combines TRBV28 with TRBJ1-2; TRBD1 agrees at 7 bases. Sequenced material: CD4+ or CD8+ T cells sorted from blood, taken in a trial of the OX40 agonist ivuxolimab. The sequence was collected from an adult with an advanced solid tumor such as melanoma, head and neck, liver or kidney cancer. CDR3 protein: CALSKGQLNYGYTF. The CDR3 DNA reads TGTGCCCTTAGCAAGGGACAGTTGAACTATGGCTACACCTTC.